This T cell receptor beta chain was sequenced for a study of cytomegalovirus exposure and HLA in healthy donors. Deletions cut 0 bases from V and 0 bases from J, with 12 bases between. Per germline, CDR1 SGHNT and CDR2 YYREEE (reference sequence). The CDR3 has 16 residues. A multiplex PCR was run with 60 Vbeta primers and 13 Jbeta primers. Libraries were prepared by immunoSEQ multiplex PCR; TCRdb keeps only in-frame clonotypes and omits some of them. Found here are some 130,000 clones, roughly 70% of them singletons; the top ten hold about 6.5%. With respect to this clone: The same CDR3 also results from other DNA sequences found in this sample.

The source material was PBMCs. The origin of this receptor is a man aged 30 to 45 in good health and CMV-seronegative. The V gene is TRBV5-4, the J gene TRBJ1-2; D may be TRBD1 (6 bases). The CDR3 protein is CASSLGQERANYGYTF. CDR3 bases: TGTGCCAGCAGCTTGGGACAGGAGAGAGCTAACTATGGCTACACCTTC.